The next 7 T cell receptor beta chains were all read from a single sample in a study of blood T cell repertoires in COVID-19. Sequenced by immunoSEQ multiplex PCR; TCRdb stores in-frame clones only, minus some. This table holds 390,000 or so clones, roughly 90% found once. The material sequenced was peripheral blood. The source of these receptors is a woman in her 30s with COVID-19, enrolled during active disease.

The gene calls are TRBV4-3 and TRBJ1-2; D may be TRBD1 (5 bases). There are 16 residues in the CDR3. CDR1 LGHNA and CDR2 YSLEER come from the germline V gene. Trimming pared 0 bases from V and 4 bases from J, leaving 15 bases between. The CDR3 DNA follows: TGCGCCAGCAGCCAAGACCAGGGTGGGGGGAGCTATGGCTACACCTTC. It codes for CASSQDQGGGSYGYTF.

The chain uses TRBV11-3 and TRBJ2-5; TRBD2 matches 13 bases. Germline CDR1 is SGHNT and CDR2 is YENEEA. The V segment lost 4 bases and the J segment 5 bases; nucleotides outside the gene matches: 7. The CDR3 is 16 amino acids. CDR3 amino acids: CASSSGLAGVAETQYF. In nucleotides, the CDR3 is TGTGCCAGCAGCTCTGGACTAGCGGGAGTGGCGGAGACCCAGTACTTC.

CDR3 residues: CASSYSPTGTLYF. CDR3 coding DNA: TGTGCCAGCAGTTACAGCCCAACTGGGACACTATATTTT. This chain uses TRBV6-5 with TRBJ1-3; tentative D call: TRBD1 (6 bases). V was cut by 2 bases and J by 14 bases, with 16 bases left in between. The CDR3 runs to 13 residues. CDR1 and CDR2 (germline): MNHEY, SVGAGI.

CDR3 DNA sequence: TGTGCCAGCAGCTTGGAGGGAGAGCATCAGCCCCAGCATTTT. This codes for CASSLEGEHQPQHF. The J gene is TRBJ1-5, the V gene TRBV5-5; D gene unclear. Germline-derived CDR1 and CDR2 are SGHKS and YYEKEE (reference sequence). V was shortened by 0 bases and J by 5 bases, with 9 bases between the two germline ends. This CDR3 region has 14 residues.

The chain recombines TRBV19 with TRBJ1-1; TRBD1 might be the D (5 bases). In germline, CDR1 is LNHDA, CDR2 SQIVND (reference sequence). Trimming removed 5 bases from V and 7 bases from J, with 17 bases in between. CDR3 length equals 14 residues. CDR3 in amino acids: CASSGEKGLREAFF. The CDR3 bases are TGTGCCAGTAGTGGGGAAAAGGGACTCCGTGAAGCTTTCTTT. Complete variable domain (other parts from reference TRBV19 and TRBJ1-1): DGGITQSPKYLFRKEGQNVTLSCEQNLNHDAMYWYRQDPGQGLRLIYYSQIVNDFQKGDIAEGYSVSREKKESFPLTVTSAQKNPTAFYLCASSGEKGLREAFFGQGTRLTVV.

The chain uses TRBV11-2 and TRBJ2-1; the D is unclear. CDR3 length: 15 amino acids. Trimming stripped 3 bases from V and 4 bases from J, with 13 bases between. Germline-derived CDR1 and CDR2 are SGHAT and FQNNGV. This CDR3 is CASSFPYPQYNEQFF. The CDR3 coding sequence is TGTGCCAGCAGCTTCCCGTATCCGCAGTACAATGAGCAGTTCTTC.

V gene TRBV11-3 combines with J gene TRBJ2-1, with 10 bases identical to TRBD2. Germline CDR1 is SGHNT and CDR2 is YENEEA. This CDR3 spans 18 amino acids. V lost 1 base and J lost 2; bases outside the gene matches: 8. CDR3 coding DNA: TGTGCCAGCAGCTTAGGGGCAGGGACTAGCGAGCCCTACAATGAGCAGTTCTTC. It specifies CASSLGAGTSEPYNEQFF.